Presented here are 32 T cell receptor beta chains from one specimen sequenced in a study of neoadjuvant anti-PD-1 for oral cavity cancer. Assay: immunoSEQ multiplex PCR; the TCRdb copy retains only in-frame clones and omits some. Of about 14,000 clones in the sample, 55% to 80% were seen once. This sample comprised PBMCs, obtained before nivolumab (anti-PD-1) treatment. The receptors derive from a person between 40 and 85 years old with oral cavity squamous cell carcinoma.

This clone was detected once. This sequence joins TRBV2 and TRBJ1-2, with D uncertain. V gave up 6 bases and J gave up 8 bases, with 13 bases separating them. Germline-derived CDR1 and CDR2 are SNHLY and FYNNEI. This CDR3 comprises 12 residues. CDR3 region: CASSGPVGGYTF. In nucleotides, the CDR3 is TGTGCCAGCAGCGGCCCCGTCGGAGGCTACACCTTC.

This chain joins TRBV2 and TRBJ2-3; 9 bases align to TRBD2. Germline V gives CDR1 SNHLY, CDR2 FYNNEI. The CDR3 spans 14 residues. V lost 6 bases and J lost 4; bases outside the gene matches: 5. Here the CDR3 DNA reads TGTGCCAGCAGGGCGGGAGGGTCTGCAGATACGCAGTATTTT. Translation: CASRAGGSADTQYF.

This clone has more than one count but fewer than ten. This CDR3 is CASSDLKGPLNTEAFF. CDR3 in DNA: TGTGCCAGCAGTGATCTAAAGGGACCGCTAAACACTGAAGCTTTCTTT. This sequence joins TRBV6-1 and TRBJ1-1; D might be TRBD1 (5 bases). Trimming cost V 3 bases and J 2 bases, with 16 bases left between them. The CDR3 extends over 16 amino acids. CDR1 and CDR2 (germline): MNHNS, SASEGT.

The chain carries TRBV2 and TRBJ2-1; D is perhaps TRBD2 (5 bases). Per the germline V gene, CDR1 is SNHLY and CDR2 is FYNNEI. With 5 bases removed from V and 7 bases from J, the gap between germline ends came to 9 bases. The CDR3 runs 12 residues. The CDR3 DNA is TGTGCCAGCAGTCCTACTAGTAATGAGCAGTTCTTC. Protein: CASSPTSNEQFF.

CDR3 coding DNA: TGCAGTGCTCACAGGGGGGGTGGCTACACCTTC. This translates into CSAHRGGGYTF. The chain has TRBV20-1 and TRBJ1-2; 8 bases align to TRBD1. The CDR3 sequence is 11 residues long. Germline CDR1 is DFQATT and CDR2 is SNEGSKA (reference sequence). J lost 7 bases, V lost 5 bases, and 3 bases had no gene match.

The CDR3 bases are TGTGCCAGCCGGGACCGAACGTATACGCAGTATTTT. Protein product: CASRDRTYTQYF. The chain links TRBV2 to TRBJ2-3, with D perhaps TRBD1 or TRBD2 (5 bases each). Germline V gene lookup returns CDR1 SNHLY and CDR2 FYNNEI. Trimming took off 8 bases at V and 7 bases at J, with 13 bases between the two ends. The CDR3 extends over 12 amino acids.

The rearrangement uses TRBV6-1 and TRBJ2-3; D possibly matches TRBD1 or TRBD2 (5 bases each). The CDR3 contains 14 residues. Germline CDR1 MNHNS, CDR2 SASEGT. V lost 8 bases and J 4 bases, leaving 16 bases between the germline ends. CDR3 region: CASSGLLKSDTQYF. The CDR3 region has the DNA TGTGCCAGCTCGGGGCTTCTGAAGTCAGATACGCAGTATTTT.

This clone was seen more than once but under ten times. The gene calls are TRBV18 and TRBJ2-2; no reliable D call. The germline CDR1 and CDR2 sequences are KGHSH and LQKENI. Trimming pared 3 bases from V and 7 bases from J, leaving 3 bases between. CDR3 size: 11 residues. The CDR3: CASSPGGELFF. The CDR3 nucleotides read TGTGCCAGCTCACCGGGCGGGGAGCTGTTTTTT. The full variable domain, its missing parts supplied by reference TRBV18 and TRBJ2-2, is NAGVMQNPRHLVRRRGQEARLRCSPMKGHSHVYWYRQLPEEGLKFMVYLQKENIIDESGMPKERFSAEFPKEGPSILRIQQVVRGDSAAYFCASSPGGELFFGEGSRLTVL.

The chain couples TRBV19 to TRBJ1-2; 7 bases are a match to TRBD1. Germline CDR1 is LNHDA and CDR2 is SQIVND (reference sequence). The J segment lost 2 bases and the V segment lost 6 bases, leaving 9 bases of the junction unmatched. This CDR3 region has 15 residues. The CDR3 bases are TGTGCCAGTAGGGCCCGACAGGGCAGGAACTATGGCTACACCTTC. As protein: CASRARQGRNYGYTF.

This rearrangement joins TRBV27 to TRBJ1-2, with a tentative D call TRBD1 (6 bases). The V gene's germline CDR1 is MNHEY and CDR2 SMNVEV (reference sequence). The CDR3 loop spans 16 amino acids. The germline V and J ends were trimmed by 5 bases and 4 bases, with 20 bases remaining between them. The DNA for the CDR3 is TGTGCCAGCAGTCTACTCAATGGGGGCAGACTCTATGGCTACACCTTC. This encodes CASSLLNGGRLYGYTF.

The CDR3 DNA is TGTGCCAGCAGACGGACAGGGGGCTCGGGAAACACCATATATTTT. Encoded protein: CASRRTGGSGNTIYF. The rearrangement uses TRBV28 and TRBJ1-3; TRBD1 matches at 11 bases. The J segment lost 4 bases and the V segment lost 6 bases, leaving 5 bases of the junction unmatched. Germline V gives CDR1 MDHEN, CDR2 SYDVKM. CDR3 size: 15 residues. Filled out from reference TRBV28 and TRBJ1-3, the complete variable domain reads DVKVTQSSRYLVKRTGEKVFLECVQDMDHENMFWYRQDPGLGLRLIYFSYDVKMKEKGDIPEGYSVSREKKERFSLILESASTNQTSMYLCASRRTGGSGNTIYFGEGSWLTVV.

The J gene is TRBJ2-2, the V gene TRBV19; the match to TRBD2 covers 9 bases. Losses at the gene ends were 5 bases for V and 2 bases for J; bases not matched to a gene: 9. This CDR3 is 17 amino acids long. The germline V gene encodes CDR1 LNHDA and CDR2 SQIVND (reference sequence). Written as DNA, the CDR3 is TGTGCCAGTAGTTGGGATAGCGGGAGACCTAACACCGGGGAGCTGTTTTTT. Its translation is CASSWDSGRPNTGELFF.

V gene TRBV10-1 combines with J gene TRBJ2-2, with TRBD2 matching over 9 bases. Germline V gene sequence: CDR1 WNHNN, CDR2 SYGVQD (reference sequence). The V segment lost 3 bases and the J segment 4 bases; nucleotides outside the gene matches: 6. The CDR3 covers 16 residues. The CDR3 DNA follows: TGCGCCAGCAGTGATTACGGCGGGAGGGCCACCGGGGAGCTGTTTTTT. It translates to CASSDYGGRATGELFF.

The chain uses TRBV5-1 and TRBJ2-3; tentatively, D is TRBD1 or TRBD2 (5 bases each). V lost 0 bases to trimming and J lost 5 bases, with 10 bases between them. CDR1 SGHRS and CDR2 YFSETQ come from the germline V gene. The CDR3 is 14 residues long. The CDR3 sequence is CASSLDGAGDTQYF. As DNA, the CDR3 is TGCGCCAGCAGCTTGGATGGGGCGGGAGATACGCAGTATTTT.

CDR3 amino acids: CASSPSGVAYNEQFF. Here the CDR3 DNA reads TGTGCCAGCAGTCCCTCGGGGGTTGCCTACAATGAGCAGTTCTTC. This chain joins TRBV6-6 and TRBJ2-1, with D perhaps matching TRBD2 (6 bases). CDR1 and CDR2 (germline): MNHNY, SVGAGI (reference sequence). V was pared by 5 bases and J by 2 bases, with 13 bases between. The CDR3 consists of 15 residues.

CDR3: CASWLGTVYNEQFF. The CDR3 DNA follows: TGTGCCAGCTGGCTCGGAACAGTTTACAATGAGCAGTTCTTC. The genes are TRBV6-1 and TRBJ2-1; D unclear. The germline CDR1 and CDR2 sequences are MNHNS and SASEGT. The V end lost 8 bases, the J end lost 4 bases, and 15 bases lay between the germline ends. This CDR3 is built from 14 residues.

The chain carries TRBV5-4 and TRBJ2-7; the match to TRBD2 covers 7 bases. The CDR3 is 13 amino acids. V gave up 4 bases and J gave up 6 bases; unmatched junction bases: 7. Germline assignment: CDR1 SGHNT and CDR2 YYREEE (reference sequence). In DNA form, the CDR3 reads TGTGCCAGCAGCGGGGGAGGGGATGTCGAGCAGTACTTC. It specifies CASSGGGDVEQYF.

V and J are TRBV7-8 and TRBJ2-7; 10 bases are shared with TRBD2. Germline V gene lookup returns CDR1 SGHVS and CDR2 FQNEAQ. The CDR3 length is 14 residues. The trim removed 2 bases at V and 4 bases at J, leaving 2 bases unmatched. The chain's CDR3 is CASSLLAGVYEQYF. The CDR3, as DNA: TGTGCCAGCAGCTTACTAGCGGGAGTTTACGAGCAGTACTTC. Full variable domain (rest looked up from reference TRBV7-8 and TRBJ2-7): GAGVSQSPRYKVAKRGQDVALRCDPISGHVSLFWYQQALGQGPEFLTYFQNEAQLDKSGLPSDRFFAERPEGSVSTLKIQRTQQEDSAVYLCASSLLAGVYEQYFGPGTRLTVT.

The chain couples TRBV6-1 to TRBJ1-2; D not certain. This CDR3 has 14 amino acids. Per the germline V gene, CDR1 is MNHNS and CDR2 is SASEGT. Trimming left V 6 bases short and J 2 bases short, with 13 bases between. The CDR3 nucleotides read TGTGCCAGCAGCGACGCACAGAGAAACTATGGCTACACCTTC. It translates to CASSDAQRNYGYTF.

This clone occurred a few times. This chain uses TRBV11-2 with TRBJ2-2; D might be TRBD2 (5 bases). The V end was cut by 5 bases, the J end by 0 bases, with 13 bases between. There are 16 residues in the CDR3. Germline lookup yields CDR1 SGHAT and CDR2 FQNNGV. CDR3 sequence: CASSLGGFANTGELFF. The CDR3 DNA reads as TGTGCCAGCAGCCTGGGCGGGTTCGCGAACACCGGGGAGCTGTTTTTT.

The chain links TRBV5-1 to TRBJ2-1, with 10 bases fitting TRBD2. Germline V lookup: CDR1 SGHRS, CDR2 YFSETQ. The CDR3 has 15 residues. V trimming: 4 bases; J trimming: 7 bases; junction bases outside the gene matches: 8. CDR3 loop: CASSLLSGGINEQFF. In DNA form, the CDR3 reads TGCGCCAGCAGCCTACTTAGCGGGGGGATAAATGAGCAGTTCTTC.

This clone turned up a few times. The chain has TRBV9 and TRBJ2-1; TRBD2 matches 7 bases. After removal of 2 bases from V and 8 bases from J, the junction contained 16 bases not matched to a gene. The CDR3 has 17 residues. Germline assignment: CDR1 SGDLS and CDR2 YYNGEE. DNA of the CDR3: TGTGCCAGCAGCGTTGGGGGAGGGACTATACTACAATATGAGCAGTTCTTC. Amino acids: CASSVGGGTILQYEQFF.

The chain employs TRBV11-2 and TRBJ2-7, with 11 bases fitting TRBD2. Germline CDR1 SGHAT, CDR2 FQNNGV. The CDR3 totals 16 residues. The ends lost 5 bases at V and 1 base at J; junction bases unmatched: 7. CDR3 nucleotides: TGTGCCAGCAGCCCCGGGACTAGCGGTCTATCCTACGAGCAGTACTTC. Residues: CASSPGTSGLSYEQYF.

In this sample, this clone turned up a few times. The genes are TRBV6-1 and TRBJ1-4; 7 nucleotides line up with TRBD1. Germline V lookup: CDR1 MNHNS, CDR2 SASEGT. CDR3 length: 12 residues. Losses at the gene ends were 8 bases for V and 8 bases for J; bases not matched to a gene: 5. The CDR3 DNA reads as TGTGCCAGCCGGGACAGCACAGAAAAACTGTTTTTT. Translating it yields CASRDSTEKLFF.

V and J are TRBV5-5 and TRBJ2-1; D possibly corresponds to TRBD1 (7 bases). CDR3 length: 15 amino acids. V gave up 4 bases and J gave up 1 base, with 12 bases separating them. Germline CDR1 is SGHKS and CDR2 is YYEKEE (reference sequence). This CDR3 is CASSIADRSYNEQFF. The CDR3, as DNA: TGTGCCAGCAGCATAGCGGACAGGTCCTACAATGAGCAGTTCTTC.

The rearrangement uses TRBV28 and TRBJ2-6, with D maybe TRBD2 (6 bases). With 3 bases removed from V and 4 bases from J, the gap between germline ends came to 10 bases. Germline V lookup: CDR1 MDHEN, CDR2 SYDVKM. The CDR3 runs to 15 residues. This CDR3 reads CASSLGGGGANVLTF. CDR3 DNA: TGTGCCAGCAGTTTGGGGGGAGGCGGGGCCAACGTCCTGACTTTC.

This clone showed up just a few times. The chain couples TRBV28 to TRBJ1-5; D is uncertain. The V gene's germline CDR1 is MDHEN and CDR2 SYDVKM. Trimming took 6 bases from V and 9 from J, leaving 18 bases between them. The length of the CDR3 is 14 residues. CDR3 DNA sequence: TGTGCCAGCAGCCCTTCGGGTGGGCGCCGGCCCCAGCATTTT. It codes for CASSPSGGRRPQHF.

This chain links TRBV7-9 with TRBJ2-3; 10 bases match TRBD2. Germline CDR1 and CDR2: SEHNR and FQNEAQ (reference sequence). The CDR3 runs to 15 residues. The V segment lost 5 bases and the J segment 1 base; nucleotides outside the gene matches: 3. CDR3 sequence: CASSSTSGGTDTQYF. CDR3 DNA: TGTGCCAGCAGCAGTACTAGCGGGGGCACAGATACGCAGTATTTT. The full variable domain, rest sourced from reference TRBV7-9 and TRBJ2-3, is DTGVSQNPRHKITKRGQNVTFRCDPISEHNRLYWYRQTLGQGPEFLTYFQNEAQLEKSRLLSDRFSAERPKGSFSTLEIQRTEQGDSAMYLCASSSTSGGTDTQYFGPGTRLTVL.

The rearrangement links TRBV7-2 to TRBJ2-5, with D tentatively TRBD1 (6 bases). This CDR3 has 14 amino acids. From germline, CDR1 is SGHTA and CDR2 FQGNSA. Trimming shortened V by 4 bases and J by 6 bases, and 15 bases separated the two germline ends. This CDR3 is CASSSDSLEKTQYF. The CDR3 coding sequence is TGTGCCAGCAGCTCGGACAGTTTAGAAAAGACCCAGTACTTC.

The chain is built from TRBV5-1 and TRBJ1-6; a possible D gene is TRBD1 (6 bases). Germline V lookup: CDR1 SGHRS, CDR2 YFSETQ. V dropped 3 bases and J dropped 6 bases, with 13 bases sitting between them. This CDR3 contains 15 residues. The CDR3, as DNA: TGCGCCAGCAGCTCCAACCCACAGGGTAATTCACCCCTCCACTTT. Translation gives CASSSNPQGNSPLHF.

This clone was counted a few times. CDR3 nucleotide sequence: TGTGCCAGCAGCTTAGGGGCTAGCTACGAGCAGTACTTC. The encoded protein is CASSLGASYEQYF. This chain uses TRBV11-2 with TRBJ2-7; D not resolved. V dropped 1 base and J dropped 3 bases, with 7 bases sitting between them. Germline CDR1 and CDR2: SGHAT and FQNNGV. The CDR3 covers 13 residues.

The genes are TRBV28 and TRBJ2-1; 8 bases map to TRBD2. The CDR3 consists of 16 residues. CDR1 MDHEN and CDR2 SYDVKM come from the germline V gene. With V trimmed by 7 bases and J by 9 bases, 17 bases remained unmatched. As DNA, the CDR3 is TGTGCCAGCAACTTACCGGCCCCGGGAGGGAGGAGTGAGCAGTTCTTC. This gives the protein CASNLPAPGGRSEQFF.